This T cell receptor (beta chain) was recorded in a study of STAT5B mutations in CD4+ large granular lymphocyte leukemia. Whole-study findings and limits: About 24% of private leukemic clonotypes occurred rarely in other patients' non-leukemic repertoires. Compared with healthy controls (2/35), patient top clones favored TRBV06 (8/27). CD4-sorted patient repertoires seemed more clonal than healthy CD4+ repertoires.

A note on this clone: Its target is unknown.

The germline CDR1 and CDR2 sequences are GTSNPN and SVGIG (reference sequence). The CDR3 length is 12 residues. Trimming shortened V by 0 bases and J by 9 bases, and 9 bases separated the two germline ends. Sequencing was at survey level. Here immunoSEQ multiplex PCR was the method, and the copy in TCRdb shows in-frame clones only, minus some. Counted here are roughly 46,000 clones, approximately 83% occurring once; the ten biggest clones make up roughly 0.35%. The clonotype comes from a human donor in good health. The sample comprised CD4+ T cells from blood buffy coats. V is TRBV30 and J is TRBJ1-3; weak D call: TRBD1 (5 bases). The CDR3 DNA follows: TGTGCCTGGAGTGTAGGGGTATTCACCATATATTTT. Translated: CAWSVGVFTIYF.